A single T cell receptor (beta chain) is shown here with its context. The repertoire was sequenced with immunoSEQ multiplex PCR; TCRdb's copy has only in-frame clones and lacks some. Among roughly 70,000 clones listed, 75% to 90% were seen once. These data are taken from a study of control samples from healthy donors and cancer patients. This CDR3 region has 14 residues. The V gene's germline CDR1 is KGHDR and CDR2 SFDVKD. Between the trimmed V and J ends, which lost 3 bases and 4 bases, there was a span of 9 bases. This rearrangement joins TRBV24-1 to TRBJ1-5; D ambiguous. This clonotype originated in a man aged 50 or older in good health. The sample consisted of blood. Here the CDR3 DNA reads TGTGCCACCAGTGATGCCGCGAGTAATCAGCCCCAGCATTTT. It translates to CATSDAASNQPQHF.